This T cell receptor (beta chain) was profiled in a study of cytomegalovirus exposure and HLA in healthy donors. Study findings and constraints: Diagnosis of cytomegalovirus status made by the classifier reportedly showed high specificity and sensitivity.

Method: immunoSEQ multiplex PCR; TCRdb's copy keeps in-frame clones and lacks some. The sample comprises approximately 90,000 clones, roughly 96% of which are singletons, and roughly 0.8% rests with the top ten. The CDR3 sequence is 15 residues long. Trimming at V came to 2 bases and at J to 9 bases, leaving 8 bases not matched to a gene. Germline V gene data show CDR1 as MNHEY and CDR2 as SMNVEV (reference sequence). Turning to this clone: The antigen is undetermined.

This receptor was taken from a man aged 18-30 years in good health and CMV-seronegative. The chain combines TRBV27 with TRBJ2-1; 9 bases agree with TRBD2. The source material was PBMCs. The CDR3 DNA reads TGTGCCAGCAGTTTACGGGGGATAGCGGGAGTTGAGCAGTTCTTC. It translates to CASSLRGIAGVEQFF.